Each of the 24 T cell receptor beta chains below was sequenced from the same sample in a study of CD8 T cells in ankylosing spondylitis. TCRdb fed the 5' RACE reads into MiXCR, producing one record per CDR3 protein. The sample lists 200,000 to 250,000 distinct CDR3 sequences, 8% to 11% occurring once. The source material was blood, either unsorted or a sorted T cell fraction (not recorded which). These receptors were collected from a male donor with ankylosing spondylitis or in good health (not recorded which).

This clonotype was found a few times. The chain has TRBV3-1 and TRBJ1-5; D gene uncertain. The ends were cut back, 0 bases at V and 7 bases at J, with 10 bases in the middle. Per germline, CDR1 LGHDT and CDR2 YNNKEL (reference sequence). CDR3 size: 14 residues. The CDR3 protein is CASSQEAGVQPQHF. The CDR3 DNA is TGTGCCAGCAGCCAAGAGGCGGGCGTCCAGCCCCAGCATTTT.

V is TRBV28 and J is TRBJ2-4; D is possibly TRBD1 (6 bases). CDR1 and CDR2 (germline): MDHEN, SYDVKM. Trimming took off 6 bases at V and 7 bases at J, with 16 bases between the two ends. This CDR3 has 14 amino acids. DNA for the CDR3: TGTGCCAGCAGCACGGGACAAAACGGGAACATTCAGTACTTC. It encodes CASSTGQNGNIQYF.

This clonotype showed up just a few times. The gene calls are TRBV12-3 or TRBV12-4 and TRBJ1-6, with D possibly matching TRBD1 (5 bases). V lost 5 bases and J 9 bases, leaving 20 bases between the germline ends. This CDR3 contains 16 residues. For the CDR3, the DNA is TGTGCCAGCAGTCCTAATTTAACAGGTAGTGGTTCACCCCTCCACTTT. Its protein is CASSPNLTGSGSPLHF.

The chain joins TRBV6-5 to TRBJ1-1; D uncertain. There are 14 residues in the CDR3. Between the trimmed V and J ends, which lost 4 bases and 1 base, there was a span of 10 bases. The germline CDR1 and CDR2 sequences are MNHEY and SVGAGI. CDR3 sequence (DNA): TGTGCCAGCAGTTCGCTCTGGCAGAACACTGAAGCTTTCTTT. Residues: CASSSLWQNTEAFF.

This clonotype was counted ten times or more. The rearrangement uses TRBV7-3 and TRBJ1-1; possibly TRBD1 for D (5 bases). CDR1 is SGHTA, CDR2 FQGTGA, per germline. The CDR3 sequence is 15 residues long. The V and J ends lost 5 bases and 1 base respectively, with 14 bases between them. The CDR3 DNA follows: TGTGCCAGCAGCCTTAATGGGGGAACGAACACTGAAGCTTTCTTT. It encodes CASSLNGGTNTEAFF.

This clonotype was recorded at least ten times. This chain joins TRBV20-1 and TRBJ2-2; 9 nucleotides align to TRBD1. The CDR3 runs to 15 residues. Trimming took 6 bases from V and 6 from J; bases not matched to a gene: 11. The germline V gene encodes CDR1 DFQATT and CDR2 SNEGSKA (reference sequence). The CDR3 DNA follows: TGCAGTGCACAAACTCCGGGACAGGGAGCCGGGGAGCTGTTTTTT. Translated, it gives CSAQTPGQGAGELFF.

This clonotype was counted only a few times. J is TRBJ2-3 and V is TRBV7-3; D is ambiguous. V lost 1 base, J lost 1 base, and 12 bases lay in between. The CDR3 runs to 16 residues. Germline lookup yields CDR1 SGHTA and CDR2 FQGTGA. The CDR3 loop reads CASSLNPQSGTDTQYF. As DNA, the CDR3 is TGTGCCAGCAGCTTAAATCCTCAATCGGGCACAGATACGCAGTATTTT.

The chain has TRBV7-2 and TRBJ1-4; no reliable D call. This CDR3 region has 14 residues. V was pared by 7 bases and J by 7 bases, with 16 bases between. Germline V gives CDR1 SGHTA, CDR2 FQGNSA. The CDR3 loop reads CASTSGLEGEKLFF. DNA for the CDR3: TGTGCCAGCACCTCAGGACTCGAGGGTGAAAAACTGTTTTTT.

Ten or more counts support this clonotype. V usage is TRBV12-3 or TRBV12-4 and J usage is TRBJ1-1, with D unclear. The CDR3 extends over 13 amino acids. The V end lost 7 bases, the J end lost 4 bases, and 13 bases lay between the germline ends. The CDR3 reads CASTVGAGTEAFF. As DNA, the CDR3 is TGTGCCAGCACCGTGGGTGCTGGCACTGAAGCTTTCTTT.

The rearrangement links TRBV5-1 to TRBJ2-7, with D uncertain. Germline V gene lookup returns CDR1 SGHRS and CDR2 YFSETQ. V shed 5 bases and J shed 3 bases, with 6 bases lying between them. This CDR3 region has 11 residues. The CDR3, as DNA: TGCGCCAGCAGTTCTTACTACGAGCAGTACTTC. Its protein is CASSSYYEQYF.

This clonotype was counted many times. The J gene is TRBJ2-5, the V gene TRBV29-1; 7 positions agree with TRBD1. The CDR3 totals 14 residues. The V segment lost 6 bases and the J segment 1 base; nucleotides outside the gene matches: 8. The germline gives CDR1 SQVTM, CDR2 ANQGSEA. This chain's CDR3 is CSVQGYTGQETQYF. The DNA of the CDR3 is TGCAGCGTACAGGGGTACACGGGCCAAGAGACCCAGTACTTC.

This clonotype has a count of ten or more. The chain is built from TRBV7-9 and TRBJ2-1; 9 bases agree with TRBD2. The CDR3 length is 15 residues. The J segment lost 2 bases and the V segment lost 2 bases, leaving 1 base of the junction unmatched. The germline V gene has CDR1 SEHNR and CDR2 FQNEAQ (reference sequence). CDR3 DNA: TGTGCCAGCAGCTTACAGCGGGGGGCCTACAATGAGCAGTTCTTC. It translates to CASSLQRGAYNEQFF. The entire variable domain, with the rest obtained from reference TRBV7-9 and TRBJ2-1, is as follows: DTGVSQNPRHKITKRGQNVTFRCDPISEHNRLYWYRQTLGQGPEFLTYFQNEAQLEKSRLLSDRFSAERPKGSFSTLEIQRTEQGDSAMYLCASSLQRGAYNEQFFGPGTRLTVL.

This clonotype was counted many times. The V and J genes are TRBV2 and TRBJ1-3; D is ambiguous. Germline CDR1 and CDR2: SNHLY and FYNNEI. Deletions cut 6 bases from V and 8 bases from J, with 14 bases between. The CDR3 extends over 13 amino acids. CDR3: CASRPSLSDTIYF. CDR3 coding DNA: TGTGCCAGCAGGCCCTCCCTCTCTGACACCATATATTTT.

This clonotype was found a few times. The chain uses TRBV10-3 and TRBJ2-1, with 10 bases matching TRBD2. The CDR3 extends over 16 amino acids. Germline V gene sequence: CDR1 ENHRY, CDR2 SYGVKD. The junction had 9 bases not matched to a gene; V was cut back by 4 bases and J by 6 bases. CDR3 nucleotide sequence: TGTGCCATCAGTGGGGGGGGTAGCGGGGGGAGCAATGAGCAGTTCTTC. This gives the protein CAISGGGSGGSNEQFF.

This clonotype was found many times. The chain combines TRBV5-6 with TRBJ2-5; 11 bases line up with TRBD2. The V gene's germline CDR1 is SGHDT and CDR2 YYEEEE. The CDR3 spans 17 residues. After removal of 2 bases from V and 4 bases from J, the junction contained 10 bases not matched to a gene. The CDR3 spells CASSLLAGGRVGETQYF. As DNA, the CDR3 is TGTGCCAGCAGCTTATTAGCGGGGGGGCGAGTTGGAGAGACCCAGTACTTC.

This clonotype showed up many times. This CDR3 reads CASSQDLGGSTDTQYF. The CDR3 DNA follows: TGTGCCAGCAGCCAAGACCTAGGCGGAAGCACAGATACGCAGTATTTT. V usage is TRBV3-1 and J usage is TRBJ2-3; D is unresolved. Per the germline V gene, CDR1 is LGHDT and CDR2 is YNNKEL (reference sequence). V was pared by 0 bases and J by 0 bases, with 10 bases between. The CDR3 consists of 16 residues.

With respect to this clonotype: A much larger clone sits a single nucleotide away, making a read error possible. The chain joins TRBV20-1 to TRBJ2-1; 7 bases line up with TRBD2. Germline CDR1 and CDR2: DFQATT and SNEGSKA (reference sequence). The CDR3 has 14 residues. The CDR3 bases are TGCAGTGCTTCCGCGGGGGTCTCCTACATTGAGCAGTTCTTC. It specifies CSASAGVSYIEQFF.

This clonotype was found many times. J is TRBJ1-1 and V is TRBV12-5; D uncertain. The CDR3 spans 12 residues. The V end was cut by 2 bases, the J end by 8 bases, with 9 bases between. Germline assignment: CDR1 LGHNT and CDR2 FRNRAP. In DNA form, the CDR3 reads TGTGCTAGTGGTTTGAGAACACACGAAGCTTTCTTT. Its translation is CASGLRTHEAFF.

The V gene is TRBV11-1, the J gene TRBJ2-7; D is perhaps TRBD2 (5 bases). Trimming cost V 8 bases and J 5 bases, with 13 bases left between them. Germline assignment: CDR1 SGHAT and CDR2 FQDESV (reference sequence). CDR3 length: 12 residues. The CDR3 DNA is TGTGCCAGCGGACTCCCAGGCGACGAGCAGTACTTC. Translation gives CASGLPGDEQYF. Full variable domain (outside the CDR3, taken from reference TRBV11-1 and TRBJ2-7): EAEVAQSPRYKITEKSQAVAFWCDPISGHATLYWYRQILGQGPELLVQFQDESVVDDSQLPKDRFSAERLKGVDSTLKIQPAELGDSAMYLCASGLPGDEQYFGPGTRLTVT.

This clonotype was seen repeatedly, ten times or more. J is TRBJ2-3 and V is TRBV5-1; 11 nucleotides line up with TRBD2. The CDR3 runs 15 residues. The J segment lost 2 bases and the V segment lost 7 bases, leaving 6 bases of the junction unmatched. Germline V gene sequence: CDR1 SGHRS, CDR2 YFSETQ. The CDR3 DNA is TGCGCCAGCCGAGCTAGCGGGGGGAACACAGATACGCAGTATTTT. It translates to CASRASGGNTDTQYF.

This clonotype was seen ten or more times. The rearrangement uses TRBV5-1 and TRBJ2-7; the match to TRBD1 covers 9 bases. The CDR3 has 15 amino acids. Germline trimming cut 4 bases from V and 1 base from J; bases unmatched to any gene: 6. Germline CDR1 SGHRS, CDR2 YFSETQ. CDR3 residues: CASSATDRGSYEQYF. DNA of the CDR3: TGCGCCAGCAGCGCTACGGACAGGGGATCCTACGAGCAGTACTTC.

Ten or more counts support this clonotype. A read error may account for a junction end that differs from germline. V and J are TRBV7-7 and TRBJ1-4; D not resolved. The CDR3 loop spans 12 amino acids. Germline V lookup: CDR1 SSHAT, CDR2 FNYEAQ (reference sequence). As DNA, the CDR3 is TGTGCTAGCAGTCCTAACGGTGAAAAACTGTTTTTT. This codes for CASSPNGEKLFF.

In its sample, this clonotype was seen many times. The V and J genes are TRBV6-4 and TRBJ2-1; the D gene is possibly TRBD2 (5 bases). Trimming took off 4 bases at V and 7 bases at J, with 14 bases between the two ends. Germline V CDR1 and CDR2: MRHNA, SNTAGT. There are 14 residues in the CDR3. CDR3 nucleotides: TGTGCCAGCAGTGTTCTAGCCACCCAGAATGAGCAGTTCTTC. Translated: CASSVLATQNEQFF.

This clonotype was counted between two and nine times. The chain employs TRBV2 and TRBJ2-3, with 7 positions matching TRBD1. J gave up 6 bases and V 0 bases, and 12 bases lay outside the gene matches. There are 17 residues in the CDR3. The germline CDR1 and CDR2 sequences are SNHLY and FYNNEI. The CDR3 is CASSEALVGQSGDTQYF. The DNA of the CDR3 is TGTGCCAGCAGTGAAGCGCTTGTGGGACAGTCGGGTGATACGCAGTATTTT.